Each of the 32 T cell receptor beta chains below was sequenced from the same sample in a study of blood T cell repertoires in COVID-19. Libraries were prepared by immunoSEQ multiplex PCR; TCRdb keeps only in-frame clonotypes and omits some of them. In the table there are hundreds of thousands of clones, roughly 90% of which are singletons. The sample taken for sequencing was peripheral blood. The receptors here all came from a man between 18 and 29 years old with COVID-19, enrolled during active disease.

The V gene is TRBV27, the J gene TRBJ2-1; 9 bases match TRBD2. The junction had 5 bases not matched to a gene; V was cut back by 2 bases and J by 0 bases. Germline V gives CDR1 MNHEY, CDR2 SMNVEV (reference sequence). The CDR3 spans 17 residues. CDR3 sequence (DNA): TGTGCCAGCAGTTTAGTAGCGGGGGATTTCTCCTACAATGAGCAGTTCTTC. It specifies CASSLVAGDFSYNEQFF.

To note about this clone: At the DNA level, this CDR3 is encoded by other sequences in the same sample as well. The chain employs TRBV12-3 or TRBV12-4 and TRBJ2-3; tentative D call: TRBD1 (6 bases). Trimming shortened V by 5 bases and J by 3 bases, and 6 bases separated the two germline ends. The CDR3 is made up of 12 amino acids. CDR3 bases: TGTGCCAGCAGTCAGGGGACAGATACGCAGTATTTT. It codes for CASSQGTDTQYF.

The V and J genes are TRBV4-1 and TRBJ2-2, with 9 bases that match TRBD1. With V trimmed by 4 bases and J by 1 base, 1 base remained unmatched. In germline, CDR1 is MGHRA, CDR2 YSYEKL. CDR3 size: 15 residues. Here the CDR3 reads CASSLDRGNTGELFF. In nucleotides, the CDR3 is TGCGCCAGCAGCCTGGACAGGGGGAACACCGGGGAGCTGTTTTTT.

The V gene is TRBV5-1, the J gene TRBJ2-5, with a weak D call TRBD2 (5 bases). Trimming took 2 bases from V and 5 from J, leaving 13 bases between them. This CDR3 region has 14 residues. CDR1 is SGHRS and CDR2 is YFSETQ in the germline V gene. The CDR3: CASSFKSGGETQYF. The CDR3 DNA reads as TGCGCCAGCAGCTTTAAATCGGGCGGGGAGACCCAGTACTTC.

This clone was seen only once. The chain is built from TRBV13 and TRBJ2-7, with D possibly TRBD1 on 6 matching bases. CDR3 size: 17 residues. Per germline, CDR1 PRHDT and CDR2 FYEKMQ (reference sequence). Trimming shortened V by 0 bases and J by 2 bases, and 17 bases separated the two germline ends. CDR3 protein: CASSLGLGQRGTYEQYF. The DNA for the CDR3 is TGTGCCAGCAGCTTAGGCCTGGGACAACGGGGAACCTACGAGCAGTACTTC.

This clone has only one observation. This rearrangement joins TRBV2 to TRBJ2-5; D remains unclear. V was pared by 0 bases and J by 5 bases, with 10 bases between. CDR1 SNHLY and CDR2 FYNNEI come from the germline V gene. There are 14 residues in the CDR3. Here the CDR3 reads CASSEANTAETQYF. The CDR3 DNA reads as TGTGCCAGCAGTGAAGCAAATACTGCGGAGACCCAGTACTTC.

The chain joins TRBV24-1 to TRBJ2-1; 13 bases agree with TRBD2. V gave up 5 bases and J gave up 6 bases; unmatched junction bases: 6. Germline loops: CDR1 KGHDR, CDR2 SFDVKD. This CDR3 region has 16 residues. Written as DNA, the CDR3 is TGTGCCACCAGTGTCCCCGGGACTAGCGGGACCAATGAGCAGTTCTTC. Encoded protein: CATSVPGTSGTNEQFF.

Remarks on this clone: The sample has other DNA sequences that encode this CDR3 too. The chain is built from TRBV27 and TRBJ1-1; tentative D call: TRBD1 (5 bases). Between the trimmed V and J ends, which lost 5 bases and 4 bases, there was a span of 11 bases. The CDR3 runs 13 residues. Germline V gene lookup returns CDR1 MNHEY and CDR2 SMNVEV (reference sequence). The CDR3 nucleotides are TGTGCCAGCAGTCCCTTAAGGGGCACTGAAGCTTTCTTT. Protein: CASSPLRGTEAFF.

The genes are TRBV19 and TRBJ2-2; D possibly corresponds to TRBD2 (6 bases). Between the trimmed V and J ends, which lost 8 bases and 6 bases, there was a span of 13 bases. CDR1 is LNHDA and CDR2 is SQIVND in the germline V gene (reference sequence). This CDR3 has 13 amino acids. This chain's CDR3 is CASSALASGELFF. The CDR3 coding sequence is TGTGCCAGTTCAGCACTAGCATCCGGGGAGCTGTTTTTT.

The rearrangement links TRBV13 to TRBJ1-1; TRBD1 matches at 8 bases. Germline V gives CDR1 PRHDT, CDR2 FYEKMQ (reference sequence). The junction had 3 bases not matched to a gene; V was cut back by 3 bases and J by 0 bases. The CDR3 consists of 15 residues. DNA of the CDR3: TGTGCCAGCAGCTTGGGGACAGGCATGAACACTGAAGCTTTCTTT. This encodes CASSLGTGMNTEAFF.

The rearrangement links TRBV7-8 to TRBJ1-6, with D uncertain. V gave up 5 bases and J gave up 7 bases, with 9 bases separating them. Germline loops: CDR1 SGHVS, CDR2 FQNEAQ. This CDR3 contains 13 residues. CDR3 region: CASSKIRNSPLHF. Here the CDR3 DNA reads TGTGCCAGCAGCAAAATACGGAATTCACCCCTCCACTTT. The whole variable domain, remainder taken from reference TRBV7-8 and TRBJ1-6, is GAGVSQSPRYKVAKRGQDVALRCDPISGHVSLFWYQQALGQGPEFLTYFQNEAQLDKSGLPSDRFFAERPEGSVSTLKIQRTQQEDSAVYLCASSKIRNSPLHFGNGTRLTVT.

The chain recombines TRBV30 with TRBJ2-1; 7 bases are shared with TRBD2. Germline V lookup: CDR1 GTSNPN, CDR2 SVGIG (reference sequence). This CDR3 region has 14 residues. Trimming at V came to 0 bases and at J to 4 bases, leaving 3 bases not matched to a gene. The CDR3 nucleotides read TGTGCCTGGAGTGTTGCTAGCGGATACAATGAGCAGTTCTTC. Amino acids: CAWSVASGYNEQFF.

This chain uses TRBV27 with TRBJ2-7; 7 bases line up with TRBD1. The germline V gene has CDR1 MNHEY and CDR2 SMNVEV (reference sequence). V was clipped by 6 bases and J by 4 bases; unmatched bases: 6. CDR3 length: 13 amino acids. The CDR3 region is CASRTGQSYEQYF. DNA for the CDR3: TGTGCCAGCAGGACGGGACAGTCATACGAGCAGTACTTC.

CDR3 nucleotides: TGTGCCACTAGGACAGACATCTCCTACGAGCAGTACTTC. Protein product: CATRTDISYEQYF. V usage is TRBV27 and J usage is TRBJ2-7, with a possible D match to TRBD1 (6 bases). V shed 10 bases and J shed 0 bases, with 13 bases lying between them. Germline loops: CDR1 MNHEY, CDR2 SMNVEV (reference sequence). The CDR3 totals 13 residues.

The chain recombines TRBV7-9 with TRBJ2-2; D remains ambiguous. Germline V gene sequence: CDR1 SEHNR, CDR2 FQNEAQ (reference sequence). The CDR3 is 11 residues long. V was pared by 11 bases and J by 1 base, with 5 bases between. The CDR3 DNA reads as TGTGCCTGGCAGAACACCGGGGAGCTGTTTTTT. This translates into CAWQNTGELFF.

The CDR3 reads CASSRGPQGDGYTF. CDR3 coding DNA: TGTGCCAGCAGCCGCGGCCCGCAGGGCGATGGCTACACCTTC. The J gene is TRBJ1-2, the V gene TRBV7-2, with D possibly being TRBD1 (5 bases). V was pared by 5 bases and J by 6 bases, with 16 bases between. This CDR3 comprises 14 residues. The germline CDR1 and CDR2 sequences are SGHTA and FQGNSA.

The gene calls are TRBV11-3 and TRBJ2-3; 11 bases align to TRBD2. There are 16 residues in the CDR3. In germline, CDR1 is SGHNT, CDR2 YENEEA. The trim removed 4 bases at V and 4 bases at J, leaving 7 bases unmatched. CDR3: CASSSSALAGADTQYF. The CDR3 DNA is TGTGCCAGCAGCTCCTCTGCACTAGCGGGAGCAGATACGCAGTATTTT.

This clone has just one count. This rearrangement joins TRBV5-6 to TRBJ2-7; D is perhaps TRBD2 (5 bases). The ends were cut back, 4 bases at V and 6 bases at J, with 14 bases in the middle. The CDR3 has 13 residues. Per the germline V gene, CDR1 is SGHDT and CDR2 is YYEEEE. CDR3 residues: CASSTTSSVEQYF. Here the CDR3 DNA reads TGTGCCAGCAGCACCACTAGTTCGGTCGAGCAGTACTTC.

The chain recombines TRBV3-1 (or the pseudogene TRBV3-2) with TRBJ2-3; 8 positions agree with TRBD2. Germline V CDR1 and CDR2: LGHDT, YNNKEL (reference sequence). The CDR3 runs to 14 residues. The junction had 9 bases not matched to a gene; V was cut back by 6 bases and J by 7 bases. CDR3 in amino acids: CASSPGGFLYTQYF. Written as DNA, the CDR3 is TGTGCCAGCAGTCCGGGAGGGTTTCTGTATACGCAGTATTTT.

V usage is TRBV7-2 and J usage is TRBJ2-5; maybe TRBD1 (6 bases). The V gene's germline CDR1 is SGHTA and CDR2 FQGNSA. The CDR3 is made up of 14 amino acids. Trimming removed 5 bases from V and 4 bases from J, with 14 bases in between. The CDR3 protein is CASSAKGVVETQYF. CDR3 nucleotides: TGTGCCAGCAGCGCCAAGGGGGTTGTAGAGACCCAGTACTTC.

The genes are TRBV5-6 and TRBJ2-2; 11 nucleotides match TRBD2. The germline gives CDR1 SGHDT, CDR2 YYEEEE. With V trimmed by 4 bases and J by 3 bases, 11 bases remained unmatched. The CDR3 totals 18 residues. CDR3 sequence: CASSRGLAGLRDTGELFF. In nucleotides, the CDR3 is TGTGCCAGCAGCCGTGGACTAGCGGGCCTGCGGGACACCGGGGAGCTGTTTTTT.

The chain recombines TRBV7-8 with TRBJ2-7; the match to TRBD1 covers 8 bases. This CDR3 spans 15 amino acids. V shed 1 base and J 6 bases; nucleotides not matched to a gene: 8. Germline lookup yields CDR1 SGHVS and CDR2 FQNEAQ. The CDR3 loop reads CASSLGTGWSGEQYF. The CDR3 DNA is TGTGCCAGCAGCTTAGGGACAGGGTGGTCGGGCGAGCAGTACTTC.

The J gene is TRBJ2-3, the V gene TRBV6-2 or TRBV6-3; 8 nucleotides match TRBD2. CDR1 and CDR2 (germline): MNHEY, SVGEGT. The ends lost 2 bases at V and 0 bases at J; junction bases unmatched: 7. The CDR3 is 17 amino acids. CDR3 in DNA: TGTGCCAGCAGTTACGCTGGCGGGGGGCATAGCACAGATACGCAGTATTTT. Translating it yields CASSYAGGGHSTDTQYF.

The V and J genes are TRBV13 and TRBJ2-2, with 9 bases fitting TRBD1. J gave up 3 bases and V 0 bases, and 2 bases lay outside the gene matches. The CDR3 loop spans 16 amino acids. The V gene's germline CDR1 is PRHDT and CDR2 FYEKMQ (reference sequence). Written as DNA, the CDR3 is TGTGCCAGCAGCTTAGGCGGACAGGGGCACACCGGGGAGCTGTTTTTT. Protein product: CASSLGGQGHTGELFF. The full variable domain, with the rest looked up from reference TRBV13 and TRBJ2-2, is AAGVIQSPRHLIKEKRETATLKCYPIPRHDTVYWYQQGPGQDPQFLISFYEKMQSDKGSIPDRFSAQQFSDYHSELNMSSLELGDSALYFCASSLGGQGHTGELFFGEGSRLTVL.

The chain is built from TRBV11-2 and TRBJ2-7; the match to TRBD2 covers 7 bases. J gave up 1 base and V 7 bases, and 4 bases lay outside the gene matches. The CDR3 is made up of 13 amino acids. The germline V gene encodes CDR1 SGHAT and CDR2 FQNNGV. Here the CDR3 DNA reads TGTGCCAGCATCGGCGGGGGATCCTACGAGCAGTACTTC. This encodes CASIGGGSYEQYF.

J is TRBJ1-3 and V is TRBV5-6, with a weak D call TRBD1 (5 bases). This CDR3 comprises 14 residues. V lost 4 bases and J 4 bases, leaving 12 bases between the germline ends. CDR1 SGHDT and CDR2 YYEEEE come from the germline V gene. CDR3 DNA sequence: TGTGCCAGCAGCCCCGGGGGAGCCGGAAACACCATATATTTT. It is translated as CASSPGGAGNTIYF.

This chain links TRBV25-1 with TRBJ2-7; TRBD2 might be the D (6 bases). Germline CDR1 and CDR2: MGHDK and SYGVNS. V lost 5 bases to trimming and J lost 5 bases, with 13 bases between them. This CDR3 region has 13 residues. The CDR3 is CASSRGGDHEQYF. The CDR3 nucleotides are TGTGCCAGCAGTAGAGGAGGGGACCACGAGCAGTACTTC.

The rearrangement links TRBV5-8 to TRBJ1-2, with 7 nucleotides matching TRBD1. Germline trimming cut 5 bases from V and 4 bases from J; bases unmatched to any gene: 8. Germline values: CDR1 SGHTS, CDR2 YDEGEE. The CDR3 totals 14 residues. CDR3 sequence (DNA): TGTGCCAGCAGGGACGGACAGGCCTCCTATGGCTACACCTTC. Translation: CASRDGQASYGYTF.

This chain uses TRBV7-6 with TRBJ2-7; possible D gene TRBD1, 5 bases. Trimming removed 1 base at V and 2 bases at J, with 21 bases between. The CDR3 extends over 18 amino acids. Germline V gives CDR1 SGHVS, CDR2 FNYEAQ. CDR3 nucleotides: TGTGCCAGCAGCTTAGACAGTGCCGACAGAAGTTTACCCTACGAGCAGTACTTC. It is translated as CASSLDSADRSLPYEQYF. The full variable domain, its missing parts supplied by reference TRBV7-6 and TRBJ2-7, is GAGVSQSPRYKVTKRGQDVALRCDPISGHVSLYWYRQALGQGPEFLTYFNYEAQQDKSGLPNDRFSAERPEGSISTLTIQRTEQRDSAMYRCASSLDSADRSLPYEQYFGPGTRLTVT.

This clone appeared a single time. The rearrangement links TRBV4-1 to TRBJ2-7; TRBD2 agrees at 10 bases. This CDR3 is built from 14 residues. Germline V gene lookup returns CDR1 MGHRA and CDR2 YSYEKL. The junction had 3 bases not matched to a gene; V was cut back by 4 bases and J by 3 bases. The CDR3 coding sequence is TGCGCCAGCAGCCTCGCTAGCGGGGGCTACGAGCAGTACTTC. Protein product: CASSLASGGYEQYF.

The chain joins TRBV19 to TRBJ1-3; unclear D gene. Germline values: CDR1 LNHDA, CDR2 SQIVND (reference sequence). V was cut by 1 base and J by 0 bases, with 7 bases left in between. The CDR3 is 15 residues long. CDR3 region: CASSIVHNSGNTIYF. CDR3 DNA sequence: TGTGCCAGTAGTATAGTCCACAACTCTGGAAACACCATATATTTT.

V is TRBV7-6 and J is TRBJ2-5, with D possibly being TRBD2 (5 bases). V lost 2 bases and J 9 bases, leaving 7 bases between the germline ends. The CDR3 has 11 residues. Germline CDR1 and CDR2: SGHVS and FNYEAQ. CDR3 sequence: CASSLWRAQYF. The CDR3 DNA follows: TGTGCCAGCAGCTTATGGCGGGCCCAGTACTTC.